These 24 T cell receptor beta chains came from one sample sequenced in a study of breast tumors, draining lymph nodes, adjacent tissues. TCRdb re-derived calls from the multiplex PCR reads in MiXCR, one entry per CDR3 protein. Of about 230,000 distinct CDR3 sequences listed, 32% are singletons. Axillary draining lymph nodes of breast cancer patients supplied the node samples. The sample taken for sequencing was axillary lymph node tissue. The receptors derive from a female donor with breast cancer. Some clones in this sample may be carry-over from other donors' samples.

This clonotype occurred once. This sequence joins TRBV25-1 and TRBJ2-7; 10 positions agree with TRBD2. This CDR3 is 16 amino acids long. The germline V gene encodes CDR1 MGHDK and CDR2 SYGVNS. J gave up 1 base and V 4 bases, and 7 bases lay outside the gene matches. The CDR3 DNA reads as TGTGCCAGCAGTGCTAGACTAGCGGGCCGATCCTACGAGCAGTACTTC. The encoded protein is CASSARLAGRSYEQYF.

This clonotype was found many times. J is TRBJ1-2 and V is TRBV4-2; 10 nucleotides agree with TRBD1. The trim removed 3 bases at V and 5 bases at J, leaving 3 bases unmatched. The germline CDR1 and CDR2 sequences are LGHNA and YNFKEQ. This CDR3 region has 14 residues. CDR3 bases: TGTGCCAGCAGCCAGACAGGGGGCGCGTATGGCTACACCTTC. Translating it yields CASSQTGGAYGYTF.

This clonotype was recorded many times. V and J are TRBV6-5 and TRBJ1-2, with 8 bases lining up with TRBD1. The germline V gene encodes CDR1 MNHEY and CDR2 SVGAGI. Trimming removed 0 bases from V and 6 bases from J; junction bases left unmatched: 9. The CDR3 is 16 amino acids. CDR3 nucleotides: TGTGCCAGCAGTTACTCCACAGGACAGGGTCCCCATGGCTACACCTTC. It specifies CASSYSTGQGPHGYTF.

In the case of this clonotype: This sequence may be a read error, since a much larger clone differs from it by one base. This is likely a read error, given that the CDR3 carries no conserved phenylalanine or tryptophan at its end. The limits of the CDR3 on the DNA are not certain, so only TCRdb's listed CDR3 is given. The chain is built from TRBV9 and TRBJ2-5; no check of the table's D call, TRBD2, against the DNA was made. Per the germline V gene, CDR1 is SGDLS and CDR2 is YYNGEE. A total of 14 residues make up the CDR3, ends included. The CDR3 here is CASSVEIVGETQSL.

The rearrangement links TRBV11-1 to TRBJ2-2; 8 positions agree with TRBD1. This CDR3 has 15 amino acids. The germline V gene encodes CDR1 SGHAT and CDR2 FQDESV (reference sequence). The V segment lost 8 bases and the J segment 2 bases; nucleotides outside the gene matches: 7. The CDR3 nucleotides read TGTGCCAGCGACTTTGGACAGGGCAACACCGGGGAGCTGTTTTTT. Encoded protein: CASDFGQGNTGELFF.

This rearrangement joins TRBV7-3 to TRBJ1-1; no definite D call. Trimming took off 2 bases at V and 0 bases at J, with 7 bases between the two ends. CDR1 SGHTA and CDR2 FQGTGA come from the germline V gene. The CDR3 length is 14 residues. CDR3 in amino acids: CASSLGHMNTEAFF. The CDR3 bases are TGTGCCAGCAGCTTAGGTCACATGAACACTGAAGCTTTCTTT. The whole variable domain, remainder taken from reference TRBV7-3 and TRBJ1-1, is GAGVSQTPSNKVTEKGKYVELRCDPISGHTALYWYRQSLGQGPEFLIYFQGTGAADDSGLPNDRFFAVRPEGSVSTLKIQRTERGDSAVYLCASSLGHMNTEAFFGQGTRLTVV.

As concerns this clonotype: Relative to the germline gene, one junction end is altered; a read error may explain this. V usage is TRBV11-3 and J usage is TRBJ2-1; D perhaps matches TRBD1 (5 bases). The CDR3 sequence is 12 residues long. Germline assignment: CDR1 SGHNT and CDR2 YENEEA. In nucleotides, the CDR3 is TGTACCAGCAGGGCCGGTCGCAATGAGCAGTTCTTC. The encoded protein is CTSRAGRNEQFF.

The V and J genes are TRBV11-1 and TRBJ1-5, with a possible D match to TRBD1 (5 bases). The CDR3 consists of 19 residues. Germline CDR1 and CDR2: SGHAT and FQDESV (reference sequence). Trimming removed 5 bases at V and 8 bases at J, with 31 bases between. CDR3 DNA sequence: TGTGCCAGCAGCGCTTCCATCTCCGGGACTAGCGGGACGAATGAGCCCCAGCATTTT. It translates to CASSASISGTSGTNEPQHF.

The genes are TRBV10-3 and TRBJ1-1, with D maybe TRBD1 (5 bases). This CDR3 is built from 17 residues. The V end lost 4 bases, the J end lost 4 bases, and 22 bases lay between the germline ends. CDR1 and CDR2 from the germline V gene are ENHRY and SYGVKD. CDR3 protein: CAISGSGMRGRGTEAFF. CDR3 in DNA: TGTGCCATCAGTGGGAGTGGGATGAGGGGAAGGGGCACTGAAGCTTTCTTT.

This clonotype showed up many times. This chain uses TRBV7-3 with TRBJ2-3; 7 bases align to TRBD2. Germline CDR1 is SGHTA and CDR2 is FQGTGA. CDR3 length equals 15 residues. The J segment lost 6 bases and the V segment lost 2 bases, leaving 8 bases of the junction unmatched. The chain's CDR3 is CASSLRLASGDTQYF. In DNA, the CDR3 is TGTGCCAGCAGCTTACGGTTAGCTAGCGGTGATACGCAGTATTTT. The full variable domain, its missing parts supplied by reference TRBV7-3 and TRBJ2-3, is GAGVSQTPSNKVTEKGKYVELRCDPISGHTALYWYRQSLGQGPEFLIYFQGTGAADDSGLPNDRFFAVRPEGSVSTLKIQRTERGDSAVYLCASSLRLASGDTQYFGPGTRLTVL.

This clonotype was picked up many times. The rearrangement uses TRBV5-1 and TRBJ1-2, with a weak D call TRBD1 (6 bases). This CDR3 is built from 13 residues. CDR1 and CDR2 (germline): SGHRS, YFSETQ. Between the trimmed V and J ends, which lost 0 bases and 4 bases, there was a span of 7 bases. DNA of the CDR3: TGCGCCAGCAGCTTGGAACAGGGCTATGGCTACACCTTC. Protein sequence: CASSLEQGYGYTF.

Comments on this clonotype: One end of the junction does not line up with germline, which may come from a read error. V and J are TRBV11-2 and TRBJ2-7; 7 bases agree with TRBD2. CDR1 and CDR2 from the germline V gene are SGHAT and FQNNGV. The CDR3 runs 12 residues. The CDR3: CAGSWEGYERYF. For the CDR3, the DNA is TGTGCCGGCAGCTGGGAGGGCTACGAGCGGTACTTC.

This clonotype was found many times. The chain couples TRBV20-1 to TRBJ2-7, with 8 positions matching TRBD2. There are 14 residues in the CDR3. Germline values: CDR1 DFQATT, CDR2 SNEGSKA (reference sequence). V dropped 6 bases and J dropped 2; count of bases not matched to a gene: 9. CDR3 in DNA: TGCAGTGCGTCCGGGACTAGTACGACCTACGAGCAGTACTTC. Its protein product is CSASGTSTTYEQYF.

This clonotype was picked up many times. The chain is built from TRBV6-2 or TRBV6-3 and TRBJ1-5; TRBD1 aligns across 12 bases. V dropped 6 bases and J dropped 12; count of bases not matched to a gene: 6. The CDR3 length is 13 residues. Per the germline V gene, CDR1 is MNHEY and CDR2 is SVGEGT. CDR3 coding DNA: TGTGCCAGCAGAACCGGGACAGGGGGCCGCCAGCATTTT. The encoded protein is CASRTGTGGRQHF.

A word on this clonotype: This clone may be a read error of a much larger clone one base away. This is likely a read error, given that the CDR3 carries no conserved phenylalanine or tryptophan at its end. The CDR3 DNA reads TGTGCCGGCGAGACAGGGAACAATGAGCAGTTCTGC. Its protein product is CAGETGNNEQFC. The genes are TRBV18 and TRBJ2-1, with 7 bases lining up with TRBD1. This CDR3 has 12 residues. Trimming took 11 bases from V and 5 from J; bases not matched to a gene: 6. Germline CDR1 reads KGHSH; CDR2 reads LQKENI.

This sequence joins TRBV3-1 and TRBJ1-4; D is uncertain. Germline loops: CDR1 LGHDT, CDR2 YNNKEL (reference sequence). V lost 1 base, J lost 2 bases, and 8 bases lay in between. The CDR3 extends over 15 amino acids. CDR3 coding DNA: TGTGCCAGCAGCCAAGTATTAGGCACTAATGAAAAACTGTTTTTT. Translation gives CASSQVLGTNEKLFF.

V is TRBV7-2 and J is TRBJ2-5, with TRBD2 as a possible D gene (5 bases). With 5 bases removed from V and 7 bases from J, the gap between germline ends came to 20 bases. CDR1 is SGHTA, CDR2 FQGNSA, per germline. The CDR3 is 15 amino acids. The CDR3 here is CASSNSFGSEGTQYF. Here the CDR3 DNA reads TGTGCCAGCAGCAACTCGTTCGGTAGCGAGGGGACCCAGTACTTC.

This clonotype was detected many times. The rearrangement uses TRBV30 and TRBJ2-5; D gene ambiguous. The CDR3 totals 14 residues. The V and J ends lost 3 bases and 0 bases respectively, with 11 bases between them. Germline V gives CDR1 GTSNPN, CDR2 SVGIG (reference sequence). The CDR3 nucleotides are TGTGCCTGGAGAAACAGAAACAACCAAGAGACCCAGTACTTC. It is translated as CAWRNRNNQETQYF.

This clonotype was recorded at least ten times. V and J are TRBV11-1 and TRBJ2-7, with 7 bases fitting TRBD2. Germline V CDR1 and CDR2: SGHAT, FQDESV (reference sequence). The length of the CDR3 is 14 residues. With 3 bases clipped from V and 0 bases from J, the junction kept 2 bases outside the gene matches. This CDR3 is CASSFGGGSYEQYF. The CDR3 nucleotides are TGTGCCAGCAGCTTCGGCGGGGGCTCCTACGAGCAGTACTTC.

This clonotype was observed many times. This chain uses TRBV30 with TRBJ2-7; a weak D match, TRBD2 (6 bases). Per the germline V gene, CDR1 is GTSNPN and CDR2 is SVGIG (reference sequence). With 5 bases removed from V and 2 bases from J, the gap between germline ends came to 13 bases. The length of the CDR3 is 13 residues. The CDR3 is CAWDSGTAYEQYF. CDR3 DNA: TGTGCCTGGGATAGCGGAACGGCCTACGAGCAGTACTTC.

V gene TRBV12-5 combines with J gene TRBJ2-2, with unresolved D. V was cut by 6 bases and J by 7 bases, with 6 bases left in between. The length of the CDR3 is 11 residues. In germline, CDR1 is LGHNT, CDR2 FRNRAP. CDR3 region: CASGTSGELFF. The CDR3 nucleotides are TGTGCTAGTGGAACCAGCGGGGAGCTGTTTTTT.

J is TRBJ2-5 and V is TRBV6-6; possibly TRBD2 for D (6 bases). Trimming shortened V by 7 bases and J by 1 base, and 19 bases separated the two germline ends. This CDR3 region has 16 residues. Germline-derived CDR1 and CDR2 are MNHNY and SVGAGI (reference sequence). The CDR3 region has the DNA TGTGCCAGCACACGCAGGGACTCAGTTATCCAAGAGACCCAGTACTTC. This sequence encodes CASTRRDSVIQETQYF.

This clonotype showed up many times. The chain uses TRBV19 and TRBJ2-1; TRBD1 is a possible D gene (6 bases). V gave up 5 bases and J gave up 5 bases, with 16 bases separating them. Germline V gene lookup returns CDR1 LNHDA and CDR2 SQIVND (reference sequence). This CDR3 is built from 15 residues. The CDR3 loop reads CASSPTGRGHNEQFF. CDR3 bases: TGTGCCAGTAGTCCCACAGGGAGAGGGCACAATGAGCAGTTCTTC.

As to this clonotype: The CDR3 does not close with the conserved phenylalanine or tryptophan, likely indicating a read error. Because the CDR3's place on the DNA is in doubt, the DNA is left out and the CDR3 is given as listed by TCRdb. The CDR3 spells CASSLVGAGGI. The genes are TRBV12-3 or TRBV12-4 and TRBJ2-2; the DNA was not used to check the table's D call, TRBD1. The CDR3 is 11 residues long, counting both termini.